This T cell receptor (beta chain) is from a study of vaccination effects on CD4 cells after COVID-19. Study conclusions and caveats: Long after vaccination, the clones induced by infection and by vaccine shrank markedly in size.

Before sequencing, viral peptide pools were used by the ViraFEST assay to expand antigen-specific CD4+ T cells. Cultured cells yielded isolated CD4+ T cells after about ten days. Nucleocapsid antibodies stayed negative before and after vaccination, showing no earlier SARS-CoV-2 infection. Replacing half the medium with IL-2 medium was done on days 3 and 7. This CDR3 is built from 13 residues. The ends were cut back, 0 bases at V and 13 bases at J, with 13 bases in the middle. CDR1 and CDR2 from the germline V gene are LGHNA and YNFKEQ. Assay used: immunoSEQ multiplex PCR; TCRdb lists only in-frame clones, some missing. This table has some 22,000 clones, under 75% appearing once. As for this clone: Its antigen is currently unknown.

This TCR came from a human donor who received a COVID-19 vaccine. The source material was CD4+ T cells from PBMCs cultured with HCoV-OC43 spike peptides, sampled before COVID-19 vaccination. The subset: HCoV-OC43 spike overlapping peptide pool stimulation. The chain combines TRBV4-2 with TRBJ2-1; no firm D call. DNA of the CDR3: TGTGCCAGCAGCCAAGAAGTCGATTCAACCCAGTTCTTC. Its protein is CASSQEVDSTQFF.